The rows below give T cell receptor beta chains drawn from one sample of a study of blood T cells in healthy people across ages. TCRdb ran MiXCR on the 5' RACE reads and lists one entry per CDR3 protein. The sample consists of about 1.7 million distinct CDR3 sequences, approximately 30% of them appearing once. Sequencing was carried out using blood. These TCRs come from a woman in her thirties in good health. CDR3s include the opening cysteine and the closing phenylalanine or tryptophan. The D gene is left open where the match is weak. The size of a clone is reported for some rows only, either as once, few or many, or as a class for expanded clones.

v_call	j_call	d_call	clone_size	cdr3_aa	cdr3_nt
TRBV6-5	TRBJ2-7	.	many	CASSLGGSGHEQYF	TGTGCCAGCAGTTTAGGGGGGAGTGGCCACGAGCAGTACTTC
TRBV6-2/TRBV6-3	TRBJ2-7	.	few	CASSRVPGEQYF	TGTGCCAGCAGCAGGGTCCCTGGAGAGCAGTACTTC
TRBV5-1	TRBJ1-5	.	.	CASSLALGLPQHF	TGCGCCAGCAGCTTGGCCTTGGGCTTACCCCAGCATTTT
TRBV20-1	TRBJ1-1	.	.	CSARGEGNTEAFF	TGCAGTGCTAGAGGCGAGGGGAACACTGAAGCTTTCTTT
TRBV10-2	TRBJ2-1	.	.	CATAVNNEQFF	TGCGCCACGGCGGTGAACAATGAGCAGTTCTTC
TRBV28	TRBJ2-6	.	few	CATIESSGANVLTF	TGTGCCACCATCGAGTCCTCTGGGGCCAACGTCCTGACTTTC
TRBV9	TRBJ2-7	.	.	CASSATESSYNEQYF	TGTGCCAGCAGCGCGACGGAAAGCTCCTACAATGAGCAGTACTTC
TRBV6-1	TRBJ1-1	.	.	CASTLWEMNTEAFF	TGTGCCAGCACCTTATGGGAGATGAACACTGAAGCTTTCTTT
TRBV7-2	TRBJ2-1	.	.	CASSLDTLNEQFF	TGTGCCAGCAGCTTAGACACATTAAATGAGCAGTTCTTC
TRBV28	TRBJ2-7	.	.	CASSLSATGKSYEQYF	TGTGCCAGCAGTTTATCGGCCACAGGGAAGTCCTACGAGCAGTACTTC
TRBV29-1	TRBJ2-5	.	.	CSAAEGLRDTGETRYF	TGCAGCGCCGCGGAGGGCCTCCGGGACACAGGGGAGACCCGGTACTTC
TRBV29-1	TRBJ2-7	.	once	CSGQAVNEQYF	TGCAGCGGACAGGCGGTTAATGAGCAGTACTTC
TRBV3-1	TRBJ2-3	TRBD2	few	CASSQGAGVADTQYF	TGTGCCAGCAGCCAAGGAGCGGGAGTGGCAGATACGCAGTATTTT
TRBV4-1	TRBJ2-1	TRBD2	.	CASSPRLAGLSSGNEQFF	TGCGCCAGCAGCCCAAGACTAGCGGGGTTGTCCTCGGGCAATGAGCAGTTCTTC
TRBV5-1	TRBJ1-2	.	.	CASSLMEGTYGYTF	TGCGCCAGCAGCTTGATGGAGGGGACCTATGGCTACACCTTC
TRBV6-5	TRBJ1-1	.	many	CASSYIGTEAFF	TGTGCCAGCAGTTATATTGGAACTGAAGCTTTCTTT
TRBV28	TRBJ2-7	TRBD1	.	CASTGQCYEQYF	TGTGCCAGCACGGGACAGTGCTACGAGCAGTACTTC
TRBV5-1	TRBJ2-7	.	.	CASSLPGQTNEQYF	TGCGCCAGCAGCTTACCCGGACAGACCAACGAGCAGTACTTC
TRBV12-3/TRBV12-4	TRBJ2-5	.	few	CASSWGIEETQYF	TGTGCCAGCAGTTGGGGTATAGAAGAGACCCAGTACTTC
TRBV5-6	TRBJ1-2	TRBD1	few	CASGGPRGPGYTF	TGTGCCAGCGGCGGACCTAGGGGGCCGGGCTACACCTTC
TRBV7-9	TRBJ1-5	.	many	CASSPPGPDQPQHF	TGTGCCAGCAGCCCCCCGGGCCCCGATCAGCCCCAGCATTTT
TRBV20-1	TRBJ2-2	.	.	CSANRENTGELFF	TGCAGTGCTAATAGGGAGAACACCGGGGAGCTGTTTTTT
TRBV12-3/TRBV12-4	TRBJ2-1	.	many	CASSSSFGDTAYNEQFF	TGTGCCAGCAGTTCCTCTTTCGGGGACACGGCCTACAATGAGCAGTTCTTC
TRBV5-5	TRBJ2-1	.	few	CASSSDYSSYNEQFF	TGTGCCAGCAGCTCCGACTATAGCTCCTACAATGAGCAGTTCTTC
TRBV7-9	TRBJ1-3	.	once	CASSDRALGYGSGSTIYF	TGTGCCAGCAGCGATAGGGCCCTCGGGTACGGCTCTGGAAGCACCATATATTTT
TRBV20-1	TRBJ1-2	.	many	CSAREITGKGYTF	TGCAGTGCTAGAGAGATAACAGGGAAAGGCTACACCTTC
TRBV3-1	TRBJ2-5	.	.	CASSPRKDPRGQETQYF	TGTGCCAGCAGTCCTAGAAAGGACCCTCGGGGCCAAGAGACCCAGTACTTC
TRBV20-1	TRBJ2-1	TRBD2	few	CSAPQAGGEQFF	TGCAGTGCCCCCCAAGCGGGAGGCGAGCAGTTCTTC